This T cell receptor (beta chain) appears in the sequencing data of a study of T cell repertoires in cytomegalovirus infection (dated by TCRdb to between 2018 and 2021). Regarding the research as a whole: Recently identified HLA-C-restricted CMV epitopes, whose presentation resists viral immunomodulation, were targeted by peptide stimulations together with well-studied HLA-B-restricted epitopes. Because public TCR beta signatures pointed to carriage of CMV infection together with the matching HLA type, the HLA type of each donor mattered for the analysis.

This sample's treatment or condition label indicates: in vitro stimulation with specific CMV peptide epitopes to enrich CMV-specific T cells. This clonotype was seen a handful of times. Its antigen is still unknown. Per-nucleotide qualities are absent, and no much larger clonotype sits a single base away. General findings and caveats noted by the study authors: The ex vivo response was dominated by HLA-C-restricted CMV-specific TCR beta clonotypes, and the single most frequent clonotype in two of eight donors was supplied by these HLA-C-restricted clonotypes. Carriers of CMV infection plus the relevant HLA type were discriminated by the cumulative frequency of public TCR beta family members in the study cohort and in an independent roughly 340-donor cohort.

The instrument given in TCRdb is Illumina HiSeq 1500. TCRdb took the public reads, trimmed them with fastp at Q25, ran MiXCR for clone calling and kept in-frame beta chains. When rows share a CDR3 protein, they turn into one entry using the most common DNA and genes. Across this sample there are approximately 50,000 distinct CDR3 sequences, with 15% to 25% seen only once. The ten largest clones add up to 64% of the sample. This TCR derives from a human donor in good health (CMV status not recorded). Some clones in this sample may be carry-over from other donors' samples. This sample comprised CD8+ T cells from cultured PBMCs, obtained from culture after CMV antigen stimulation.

The sequenced DNA is TGTGCCAGCAGTCCACTAGCAGATACGCAGTATTTT. It is translated as CASSPLADTQYF. The chain was built from TRBV12-3 or TRBV12-4 and TRBJ2-3; the best D guess is TRBD2, with 5 bases matching. The CDR3 runs 12 amino acids, cysteine and phenylalanine included. Just CDR3 DNA is preserved here, 36 bases in frame from base 1. Trimming takes 5 bases from V and 4 bases from J, and the germline ends sit 7 bases apart.